This TCR beta chain originates from a study of control samples from healthy donors and cancer patients. The trim removed 5 bases at V and 3 bases at J, leaving 3 bases unmatched. Germline-derived CDR1 and CDR2 are SGHAT and FQDESV (reference sequence). CDR3 length: 14 residues. The repertoire was sequenced with immunoSEQ multiplex PCR; TCRdb's copy has only in-frame clones and lacks some. The table shows approximately 120,000 clones, with roughly 89% occurring only once. Sample: blood. This TCR derives from a woman aged 45-65 years in good health. The chain couples TRBV11-1 to TRBJ2-2, with 7 positions matching TRBD1. The CDR3 loop reads CASSLTGDTGELFF. DNA of the CDR3: TGTGCCAGCAGCCTAACAGGGGACACCGGGGAGCTGTTTTTT. The entire variable domain, with the rest obtained from reference TRBV11-1 and TRBJ2-2, is as follows: EAEVAQSPRYKITEKSQAVAFWCDPISGHATLYWYRQILGQGPELLVQFQDESVVDDSQLPKDRFSAERLKGVDSTLKIQPAELGDSAMYLCASSLTGDTGELFFGEGSRLTVL.